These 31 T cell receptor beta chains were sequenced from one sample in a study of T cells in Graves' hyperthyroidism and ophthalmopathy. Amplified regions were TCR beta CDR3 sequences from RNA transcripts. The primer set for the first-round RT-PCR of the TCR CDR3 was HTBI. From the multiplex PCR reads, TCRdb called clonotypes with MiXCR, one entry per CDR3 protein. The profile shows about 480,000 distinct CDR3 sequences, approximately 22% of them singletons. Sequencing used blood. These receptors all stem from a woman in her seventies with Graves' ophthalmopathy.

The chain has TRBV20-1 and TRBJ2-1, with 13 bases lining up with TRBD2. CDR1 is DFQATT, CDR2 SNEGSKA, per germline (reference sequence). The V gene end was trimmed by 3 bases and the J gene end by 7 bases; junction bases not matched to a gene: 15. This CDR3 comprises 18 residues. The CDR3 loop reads CSARSMIAGTSGINEQFF. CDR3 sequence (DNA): TGCAGTGCTAGGTCCATGATAGCCGGGACTAGCGGGATAAATGAGCAGTTCTTC.

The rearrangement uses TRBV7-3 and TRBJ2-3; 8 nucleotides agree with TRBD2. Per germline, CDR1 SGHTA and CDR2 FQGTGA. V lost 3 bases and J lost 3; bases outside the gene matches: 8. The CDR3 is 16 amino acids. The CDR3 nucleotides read TGTGCCAGCAGCTTCAGCGGGGGAGTACGAACAGATACGCAGTATTTT. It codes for CASSFSGGVRTDTQYF.

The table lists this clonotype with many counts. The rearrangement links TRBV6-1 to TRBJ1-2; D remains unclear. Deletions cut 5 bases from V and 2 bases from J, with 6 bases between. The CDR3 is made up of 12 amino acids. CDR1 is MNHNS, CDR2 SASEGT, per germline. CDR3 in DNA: TGTGCCAGCAGTTCCGGGAACTATGGCTACACCTTC. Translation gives CASSSGNYGYTF.

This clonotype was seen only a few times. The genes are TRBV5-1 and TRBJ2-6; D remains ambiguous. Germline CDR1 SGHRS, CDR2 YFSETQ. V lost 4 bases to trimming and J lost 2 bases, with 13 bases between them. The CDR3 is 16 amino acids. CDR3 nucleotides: TGCGCCAGCAGCCCCGTGGGGAAAGCTGGGGCCAACGTCCTGACTTTC. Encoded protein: CASSPVGKAGANVLTF.

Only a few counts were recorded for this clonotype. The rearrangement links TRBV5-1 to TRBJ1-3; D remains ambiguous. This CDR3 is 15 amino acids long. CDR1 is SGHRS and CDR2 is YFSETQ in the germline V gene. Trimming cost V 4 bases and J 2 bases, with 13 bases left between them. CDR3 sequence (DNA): TGCGCCAGCAGCCAATTAGGGCTTCCTGGAAACACCATATATTTT. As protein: CASSQLGLPGNTIYF.

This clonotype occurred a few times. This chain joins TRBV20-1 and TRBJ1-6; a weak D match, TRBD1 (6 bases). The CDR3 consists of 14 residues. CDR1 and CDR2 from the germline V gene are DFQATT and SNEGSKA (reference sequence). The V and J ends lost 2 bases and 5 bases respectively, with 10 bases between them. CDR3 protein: CSARSGQDNSPLHF. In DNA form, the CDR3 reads TGCAGTGCTAGATCGGGACAAGATAATTCACCCCTCCACTTT.

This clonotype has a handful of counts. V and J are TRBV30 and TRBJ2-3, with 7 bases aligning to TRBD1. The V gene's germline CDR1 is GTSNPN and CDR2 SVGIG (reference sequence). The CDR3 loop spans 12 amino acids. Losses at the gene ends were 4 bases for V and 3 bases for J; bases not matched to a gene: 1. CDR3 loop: CAWNRGTDTQYF. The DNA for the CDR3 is TGTGCCTGGAACAGGGGTACAGATACGCAGTATTTT.

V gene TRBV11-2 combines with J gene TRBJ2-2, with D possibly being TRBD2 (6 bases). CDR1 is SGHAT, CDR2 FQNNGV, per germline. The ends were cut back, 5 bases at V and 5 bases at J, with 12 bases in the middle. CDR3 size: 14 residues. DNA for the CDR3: TGTGCCAGCAGCCGGCGGGGAGTTACCGGGGAGCTGTTTTTT. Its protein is CASSRRGVTGELFF.

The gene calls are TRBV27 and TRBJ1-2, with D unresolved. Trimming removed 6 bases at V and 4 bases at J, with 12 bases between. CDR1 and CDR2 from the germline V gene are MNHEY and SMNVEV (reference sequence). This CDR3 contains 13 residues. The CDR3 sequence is CASSLRETYGYTF. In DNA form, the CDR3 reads TGTGCCAGCAGCCTGAGGGAGACCTATGGCTACACCTTC.

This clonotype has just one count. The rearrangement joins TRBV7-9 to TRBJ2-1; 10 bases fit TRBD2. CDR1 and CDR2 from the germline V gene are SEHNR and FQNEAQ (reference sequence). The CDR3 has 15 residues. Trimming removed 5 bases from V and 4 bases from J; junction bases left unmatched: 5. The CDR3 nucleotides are TGTGCCAGCAGCCTCTCTAGCGGGAGATACAATGAGCAGTTCTTC. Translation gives CASSLSSGRYNEQFF.

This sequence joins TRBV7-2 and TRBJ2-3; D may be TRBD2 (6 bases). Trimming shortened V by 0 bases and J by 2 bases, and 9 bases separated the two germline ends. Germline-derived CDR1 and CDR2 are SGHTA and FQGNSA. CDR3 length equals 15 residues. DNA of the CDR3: TGTGCCAGCAGCTTAGCCCTAGCGAACACAGATACGCAGTATTTT. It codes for CASSLALANTDTQYF. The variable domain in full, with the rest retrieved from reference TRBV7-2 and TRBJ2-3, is GAGVSQSPSNKVTEKGKDVELRCDPISGHTALYWYRQSLGQGLEFLIYFQGNSAPDKSGLPSDRFSAERTGGSVSTLTIQRTQQEDSAVYLCASSLALANTDTQYFGPGTRLTVL.

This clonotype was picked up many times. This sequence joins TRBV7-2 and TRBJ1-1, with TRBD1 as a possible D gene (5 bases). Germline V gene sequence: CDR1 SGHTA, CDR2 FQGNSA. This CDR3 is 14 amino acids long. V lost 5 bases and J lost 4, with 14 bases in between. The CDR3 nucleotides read TGTGCCAGCAGCACAGGTCCTACGGCCACTGAAGCTTTCTTT. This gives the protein CASSTGPTATEAFF.

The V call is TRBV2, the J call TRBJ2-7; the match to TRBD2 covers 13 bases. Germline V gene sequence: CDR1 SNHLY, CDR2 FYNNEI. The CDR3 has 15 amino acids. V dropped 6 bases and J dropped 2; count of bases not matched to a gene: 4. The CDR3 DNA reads TGTGCCAGCAGGAAACTAGCGGGAGGGACCTACGAGCAGTACTTC. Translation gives CASRKLAGGTYEQYF.

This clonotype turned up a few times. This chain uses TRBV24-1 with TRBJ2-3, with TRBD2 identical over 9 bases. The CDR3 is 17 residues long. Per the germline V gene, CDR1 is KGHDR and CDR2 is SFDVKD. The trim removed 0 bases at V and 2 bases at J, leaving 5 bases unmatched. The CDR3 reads CATSDLSASGNTDTQYF. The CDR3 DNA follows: TGTGCCACCAGTGATTTGTCCGCTAGCGGGAACACAGATACGCAGTATTTT.

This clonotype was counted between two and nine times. CDR3 sequence: CASSLPVSGNTIYF. The CDR3 bases are TGTGCCAGCAGTCTCCCGGTCTCTGGAAACACCATATATTTT. V usage is TRBV6-1 and J usage is TRBJ1-3; unclear D gene. Germline V gene lookup returns CDR1 MNHNS and CDR2 SASEGT. The CDR3 runs to 14 residues. V was trimmed by 5 bases and J by 0 bases, leaving 8 bases between them.

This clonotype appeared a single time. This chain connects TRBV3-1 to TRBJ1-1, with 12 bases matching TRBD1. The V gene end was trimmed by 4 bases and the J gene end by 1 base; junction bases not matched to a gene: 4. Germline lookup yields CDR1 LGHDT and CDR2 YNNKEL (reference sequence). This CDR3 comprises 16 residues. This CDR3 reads CASSRGTGGANTEAFF. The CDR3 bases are TGTGCCAGCAGCCGGGGGACAGGGGGCGCGAACACTGAAGCTTTCTTT. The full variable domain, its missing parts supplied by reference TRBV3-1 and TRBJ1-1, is DTAVSQTPKYLVTQMGNDKSIKCEQNLGHDTMYWYKQDSKKFLKIMFSYNNKELIINETVPNRFSPKSPDKAHLNLHINSLELGDSAVYFCASSRGTGGANTEAFFGQGTRLTVV.

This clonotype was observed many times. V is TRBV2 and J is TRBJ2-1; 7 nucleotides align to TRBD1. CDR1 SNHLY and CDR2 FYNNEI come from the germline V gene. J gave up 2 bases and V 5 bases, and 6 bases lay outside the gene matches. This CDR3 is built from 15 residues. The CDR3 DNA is TGTGCCAGCAGTACAGGGGTAGTGGCCTACAATGAGCAGTTCTTC. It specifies CASSTGVVAYNEQFF.

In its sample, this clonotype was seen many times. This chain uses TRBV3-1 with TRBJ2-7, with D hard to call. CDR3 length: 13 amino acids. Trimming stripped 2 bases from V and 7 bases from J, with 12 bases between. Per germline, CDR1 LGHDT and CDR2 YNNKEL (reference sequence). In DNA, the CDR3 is TGTGCCAGCAGCCAACTGCCGCAATTAGAGCAGTACTTC. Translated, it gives CASSQLPQLEQYF.

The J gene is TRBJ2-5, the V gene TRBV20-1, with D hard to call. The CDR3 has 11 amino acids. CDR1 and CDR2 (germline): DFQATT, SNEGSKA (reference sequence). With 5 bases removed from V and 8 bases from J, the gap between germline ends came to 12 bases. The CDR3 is CSAPTPPTQYF. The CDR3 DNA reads TGCAGTGCTCCGACCCCCCCAACCCAGTACTTC.

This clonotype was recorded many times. The CDR3 DNA reads TGTGCCAGCAGCCTAGGGACCCAGTACTTC. This encodes CASSLGTQYF. This sequence joins TRBV11-2 and TRBJ2-5, with D hard to call. The V gene lost 5 bases and the J gene lost 7 bases, with 5 bases spanning the gap. CDR1 and CDR2 from the germline V gene are SGHAT and FQNNGV. This CDR3 region has 10 residues. The full variable domain, in which reference TRBV11-2 and TRBJ2-5 provide the parts outside the CDR3, is EAGVAQSPRYKIIEKRQSVAFWCNPISGHATLYWYQQILGQGPKLLIQFQNNGVVDDSQLPKDRFSAERLKGVDSTLKIQPAKLEDSAVYLCASSLGTQYFGPGTRLLVL.

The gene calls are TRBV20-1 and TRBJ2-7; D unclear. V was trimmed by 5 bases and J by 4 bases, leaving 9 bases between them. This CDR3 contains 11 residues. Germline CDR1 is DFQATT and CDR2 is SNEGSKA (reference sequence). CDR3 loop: CSALHLYEQYF. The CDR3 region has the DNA TGCAGTGCTCTCCACTTATACGAGCAGTACTTC.

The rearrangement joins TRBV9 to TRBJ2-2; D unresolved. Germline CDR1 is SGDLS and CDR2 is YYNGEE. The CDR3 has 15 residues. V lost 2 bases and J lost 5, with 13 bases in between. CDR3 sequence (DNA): TGTGCCAGCAGCGTCGAACCACGAGGTACCGGGGAGCTGTTTTTT. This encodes CASSVEPRGTGELFF. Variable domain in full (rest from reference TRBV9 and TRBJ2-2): DSGVTQTPKHLITATGQRVTLRCSPRSGDLSVYWYQQSLDQGLQFLIQYYNGEERAKGNILERFSAQQFPDLHSELNLSSLELGDSALYFCASSVEPRGTGELFFGEGSRLTVL.

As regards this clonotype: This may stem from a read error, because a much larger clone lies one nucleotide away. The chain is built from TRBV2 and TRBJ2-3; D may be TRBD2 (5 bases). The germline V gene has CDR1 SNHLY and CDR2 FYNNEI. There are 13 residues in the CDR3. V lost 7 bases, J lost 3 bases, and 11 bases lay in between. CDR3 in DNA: TGTGCCAGCACTCCGGGGAAGACAGATACGCAGTATTTT. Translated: CASTPGKTDTQYF.

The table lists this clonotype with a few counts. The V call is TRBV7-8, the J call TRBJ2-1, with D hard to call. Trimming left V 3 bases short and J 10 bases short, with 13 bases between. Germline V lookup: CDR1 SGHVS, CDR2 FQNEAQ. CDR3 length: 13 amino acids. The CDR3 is CASSFAQPDEQFF. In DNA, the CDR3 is TGTGCCAGCAGCTTCGCCCAGCCAGACGAGCAGTTCTTC.

The CDR3 spells CASSLRESLYEQYF. CDR3 bases: TGTGCCAGCAGTTTGCGGGAGTCCTTATACGAGCAGTACTTC. J is TRBJ2-7 and V is TRBV27, with TRBD2 matching 7 bases. V was pared by 3 bases and J by 4 bases, with 6 bases of the junction left unmatched. The CDR3 length is 14 residues. The germline V gene encodes CDR1 MNHEY and CDR2 SMNVEV (reference sequence).

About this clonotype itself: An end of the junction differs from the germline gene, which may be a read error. The CDR3 sequence is CASSIGMGLYDEQFF. The CDR3 DNA reads as TGTGCCAGTAGTATAGGGATGGGGCTCTACGATGAGCAGTTCTTC. The J gene is TRBJ2-1, the V gene TRBV19; D perhaps matches TRBD1 (5 bases). The germline V gene has CDR1 LNHDA and CDR2 SQIVND (reference sequence). CDR3 length: 15 residues.

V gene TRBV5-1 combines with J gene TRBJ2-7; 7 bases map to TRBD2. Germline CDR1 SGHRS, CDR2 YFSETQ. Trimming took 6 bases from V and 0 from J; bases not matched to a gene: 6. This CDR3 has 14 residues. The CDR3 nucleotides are TGCGCCAGCAACCGGGGAGGGACCTCCTACGAGCAGTACTTC. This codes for CASNRGGTSYEQYF.

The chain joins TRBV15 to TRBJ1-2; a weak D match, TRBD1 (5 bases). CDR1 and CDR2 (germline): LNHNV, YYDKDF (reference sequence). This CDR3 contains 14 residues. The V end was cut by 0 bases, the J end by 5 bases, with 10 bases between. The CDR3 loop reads CATSRDRAGYGYTF. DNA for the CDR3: TGTGCCACCAGCAGAGATCGGGCAGGGTATGGCTACACCTTC.

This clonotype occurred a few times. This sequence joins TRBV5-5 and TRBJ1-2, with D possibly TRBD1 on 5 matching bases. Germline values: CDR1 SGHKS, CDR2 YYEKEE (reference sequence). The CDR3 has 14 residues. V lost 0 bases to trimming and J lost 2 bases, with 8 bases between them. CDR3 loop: CASSLETVNYGYTF. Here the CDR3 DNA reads TGTGCCAGCAGCTTGGAGACAGTCAACTATGGCTACACCTTC.

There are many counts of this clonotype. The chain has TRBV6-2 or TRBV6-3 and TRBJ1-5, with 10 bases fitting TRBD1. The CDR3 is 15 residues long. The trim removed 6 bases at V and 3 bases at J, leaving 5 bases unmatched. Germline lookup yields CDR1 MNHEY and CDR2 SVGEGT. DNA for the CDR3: TGTGCCAGCAGAGAGGACAGGGGGATCAATCAGCCCCAGCATTTT. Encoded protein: CASREDRGINQPQHF.

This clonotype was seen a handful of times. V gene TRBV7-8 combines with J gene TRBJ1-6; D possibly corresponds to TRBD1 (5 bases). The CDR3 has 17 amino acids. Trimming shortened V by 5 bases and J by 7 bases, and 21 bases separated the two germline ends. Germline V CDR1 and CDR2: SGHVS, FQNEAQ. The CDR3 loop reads CASSPGGGANGNSPLHF. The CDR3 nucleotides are TGTGCCAGCAGCCCCGGCGGAGGGGCAAACGGGAATTCACCCCTCCACTTT.